A selection of T cell receptor beta chains follows, all from one sample in a study of OX40 agonist ivuxolimab in advanced cancers. Sequenced by immunoSEQ multiplex PCR; TCRdb stores in-frame clones only, minus some. The sample contains about 91,000 clones, under 90% of which appear only once. The material was CD4+ or CD8+ T cells sorted from blood, obtained in a trial of the OX40 agonist ivuxolimab. Receptors originate from an adult with an advanced solid tumor such as melanoma, head and neck, liver or kidney cancer. Both conserved end residues are trimmed from each CDR3. A D gene is named only where the DNA matches it firmly. Some rows have no size entry. The others give once, few or many, or a class for an expanded clone.

CDR3 protein,J gene,V gene,clone size,D gene
ASSVGTGRYEQY,TRBJ2-7,TRBV9,NA,TRBD1
ASSLVGQGNTIY,TRBJ1-3,TRBV5-4,NA,NA
AWKTGAEAF,TRBJ1-1,TRBV30,once,NA
ASSFRISQH,TRBJ1-5,TRBV28,NA,NA
ASRASGQPQH,TRBJ1-5,TRBV2,NA,NA
ASSPQGTEAF,TRBJ1-1,TRBV7-9,NA,NA
ASSPDSSNYGYT,TRBJ1-2,TRBV28,NA,NA
ASTTLGGAENEQF,TRBJ2-1,TRBV5-6,NA,TRBD2
SVETANQETQY,TRBJ2-5,TRBV29-1,NA,NA
ASRPNTGGYGYT,TRBJ1-2,TRBV11-2,once,TRBD1
ASSPQGLGPNTYNEQF,TRBJ2-1,TRBV7-3,NA,NA
ASSLGQGAEKLF,TRBJ1-4,TRBV5-1,NA,NA
AWSHRGDWGAYNSPLH,TRBJ1-6,TRBV30,NA,NA
ASSLGSDTEAF,TRBJ1-1,TRBV7-2,NA,NA
ASSLGTGFLEQY,TRBJ2-7,TRBV14,once,TRBD1
AVGPYPSETQY,TRBJ2-5,TRBV30,NA,NA
ASSPLAGGENIQY,TRBJ2-4,TRBV27,once,TRBD2
ASSGGQGNYGYT,TRBJ1-2,TRBV25-1,NA,TRBD1
ASSQNEGGNTEAF,TRBJ1-1,TRBV18,once,NA
ASSQGSIGNNQPQH,TRBJ1-5,TRBV7-2,NA,NA
ASSEAWKNSPLH,TRBJ1-6,TRBV6-1,NA,NA
ASSVGFSGGGNEKLF,TRBJ1-4,TRBV9,NA,NA
ASRTGTPPEAF,TRBJ1-1,TRBV6-5,once,NA
ASSLGGGDQPQH,TRBJ1-5,TRBV5-1,NA,NA
ASSIPGPTIRLVTQY,TRBJ2-5,TRBV19,NA,NA
ASSLGQPSYGYT,TRBJ1-2,TRBV4-2,NA,NA
ASSLRLAGVNEQF,TRBJ2-1,TRBV7-3,once,TRBD2
ASSSPPLGASYGYT,TRBJ1-2,TRBV27,NA,NA
ASSLVSPSISPLH,TRBJ1-6,TRBV7-2,once,NA
ASSRGNTGELF,TRBJ2-2,TRBV6-1,NA,NA
ASSQEEHSATGNTIY,TRBJ1-3,TRBV4-2,NA,NA
ASSWDRIDTDTQY,TRBJ2-3,TRBV5-1,NA,TRBD1
ASSLGTVNQPQH,TRBJ1-5,TRBV28,NA,NA
ASSLDRVKQF,TRBJ2-1,TRBV11-2,NA,NA
ASSFQNSPLH,TRBJ1-6,TRBV7-2,NA,NA
ASSYSVGQGVGELF,TRBJ2-2,TRBV6-5,NA,TRBD1
ASSGGTVYNSPLH,TRBJ1-6,TRBV5-1,NA,NA
ASSYSSRTLGFGYT,TRBJ1-2,TRBV6-5,NA,NA
ASSVTTLGTEAF,TRBJ1-1,TRBV28,NA,NA
ASSPLQGASSGANVLT,TRBJ2-6,TRBV18,once,TRBD1
ASSVGTSGPPDTQY,TRBJ2-3,TRBV9,NA,TRBD2
ASSALAGSTDTQY,TRBJ2-3,TRBV27,once,TRBD2
ASSLAGTGARAF,TRBJ1-1,TRBV5-1,NA,TRBD1
ASSLGDINSNQPQH,TRBJ1-5,TRBV5-1,NA,NA
ASSQDLGYMNTEAF,TRBJ1-1,TRBV4-3,NA,NA